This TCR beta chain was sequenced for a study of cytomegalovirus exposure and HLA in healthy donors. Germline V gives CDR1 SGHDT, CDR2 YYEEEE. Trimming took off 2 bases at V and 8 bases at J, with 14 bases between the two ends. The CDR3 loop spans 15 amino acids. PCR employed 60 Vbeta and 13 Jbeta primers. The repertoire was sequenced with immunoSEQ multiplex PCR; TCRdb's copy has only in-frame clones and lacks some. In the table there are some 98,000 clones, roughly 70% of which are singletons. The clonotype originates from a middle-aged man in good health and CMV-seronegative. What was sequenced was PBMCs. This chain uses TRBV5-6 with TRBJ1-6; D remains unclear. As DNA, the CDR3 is TGTGCCAGCAGCTTTCGCCGGGATAGCGATTCACCCCTCCACTTT. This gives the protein CASSFRRDSDSPLHF.